The 12 T cell receptor beta chains presented below share a single source sample, sequenced in a study of Ad26.COV2.S vaccination and SARS-CoV-2 variants. Libraries were prepared by immunoSEQ multiplex PCR; TCRdb keeps only in-frame clonotypes and omits some of them. Among 300,000 to 450,000 clones, around 92% were seen once, and the ten largest hold 3% to 5%. Specimen: peripheral blood, collected after recovery from COVID-19. Receptors were obtained from a human donor who had recovered from COVID-19.

This clone appeared a single time. The chain couples TRBV10-2 to TRBJ2-1, with D possibly matching TRBD2 (5 bases). Trimming removed 6 bases at V and 8 bases at J, with 17 bases between. The CDR3 totals 14 residues. Germline values: CDR1 WSHSY, CDR2 SAAADI. The CDR3 DNA is TGCGCCAGCAGGCCCGGGTCTTTTAGCGATGAGCAGTTCTTC. It yields the protein CASRPGSFSDEQFF.

This chain joins TRBV4-1 and TRBJ2-1; TRBD1 is a possible D gene (6 bases). CDR1 and CDR2 from the germline V gene are MGHRA and YSYEKL. Trimming shortened V by 3 bases and J by 0 bases, and 27 bases separated the two germline ends. CDR3 length equals 21 residues. The CDR3 loop is CASSHPRGEGESLSSYNEQFF. The CDR3 DNA is TGCGCCAGCAGCCACCCCCGAGGCGAGGGGGAAAGCCTCAGCTCCTACAATGAGCAGTTCTTC.

The CDR3 bases are TGTGCCAGCAGCTTAGGTGACAGGGTTATGAACACTGAAGCTTTCTTT. Residues: CASSLGDRVMNTEAFF. The rearrangement uses TRBV11-2 and TRBJ1-1; 7 bases are shared with TRBD1. The CDR3 is made up of 16 amino acids. J gave up 0 bases and V 1 base, and 5 bases lay outside the gene matches. The germline CDR1 and CDR2 sequences are SGHAT and FQNNGV.

Comments on this clone: Compared with germline, one end of the junction differs, possibly owing to a read error. J is TRBJ2-7 and V is TRBV30; D unclear. CDR3 size: 12 residues. Germline V gene lookup returns CDR1 GTSNPN and CDR2 SVGIG (reference sequence). In DNA, the CDR3 is TGCCCCTTGGCCCAGATAACCTACGAGCAGTACTTC. Its protein is CPLAQITYEQYF.

The chain combines TRBV9 with TRBJ2-3; a weak D match, TRBD1 (5 bases). The V gene's germline CDR1 is SGDLS and CDR2 YYNGEE. Trimming took off 4 bases at V and 0 bases at J, with 15 bases between the two ends. There are 16 residues in the CDR3. The DNA for the CDR3 is TGTGCCAGCAGCCCCCTCCTAGGGGAAAGCACAGATACGCAGTATTTT. Translating gives CASSPLLGESTDTQYF.

This chain uses TRBV9 with TRBJ1-5, with D perhaps matching TRBD1 (5 bases). Germline CDR1 SGDLS, CDR2 YYNGEE. The CDR3 totals 14 residues. The V end lost 2 bases, the J end lost 7 bases, and 13 bases lay between the germline ends. This CDR3 reads CASSVGGATQPQHF. The CDR3 DNA reads TGTGCCAGCAGCGTTGGAGGGGCCACCCAGCCCCAGCATTTT.

This sequence joins TRBV12-3 or TRBV12-4 and TRBJ1-2; no clear D. With 6 bases removed from V and 7 bases from J, the gap between germline ends came to 15 bases. The CDR3 has 13 residues. The CDR3 nucleotides are TGTGCCAGCAGCCACCCCTCTCTTCCTGGCTACACCTTC. Protein: CASSHPSLPGYTF.

V usage is TRBV6-6 and J usage is TRBJ2-7; 10 bases are a match to TRBD2. V lost 7 bases to trimming and J lost 1 base; unmatched junction nucleotides: 4. CDR3 length: 14 residues. CDR1 and CDR2 (germline): MNHNY, SVGAGI (reference sequence). The CDR3 reads CASNQLAGSYEQYF. In nucleotides, the CDR3 is TGTGCCAGCAACCAACTAGCGGGGTCCTACGAGCAGTACTTC.

This clone was detected a few times. This chain uses TRBV11-2 with TRBJ1-6; TRBD1 matches at 7 bases. Germline CDR1 and CDR2: SGHAT and FQNNGV. The CDR3 totals 15 residues. V lost 5 bases to trimming and J lost 7 bases; unmatched junction nucleotides: 8. The CDR3 sequence is CASSNRDSLNSPLHF. The CDR3 nucleotides are TGTGCCAGCAGCAACCGGGACAGCCTAAATTCACCCCTCCACTTT.

The chain couples TRBV9 to TRBJ1-6, with a weak D call TRBD1 (5 bases). The germline gives CDR1 SGDLS, CDR2 YYNGEE. With 3 bases removed from V and 4 bases from J, the gap between germline ends came to 8 bases. The CDR3 consists of 14 residues. CDR3 sequence: CASSAGTYNSPLHF. The DNA for the CDR3 is TGTGCCAGCAGCGCCGGGACGTATAATTCACCCCTCCACTTT.

The chain employs TRBV3-1 (or the pseudogene TRBV3-2) and TRBJ2-5; TRBD1 or TRBD2 may be the D gene (5 bases each). The CDR3 runs to 11 residues. Germline lookup yields CDR1 LGHDT and CDR2 YNNKEL (reference sequence). Trimming took off 5 bases at V and 14 bases at J, with 15 bases between the two ends. The CDR3 loop reads CASSTGDPPYF. DNA of the CDR3: TGTGCCAGCAGCACCGGGGACCCCCCCTACTTC.

The chain links TRBV5-1 to TRBJ2-3, with D perhaps TRBD1 (7 bases). CDR1 and CDR2 (germline): SGHRS, YFSETQ. The CDR3 runs 18 residues. V was trimmed by 0 bases and J by 3 bases, leaving 20 bases between them. The CDR3 nucleotides are TGCGCCAGCAGCTTGGCAGGAGGGGCAGGGGGAGTTACAGATACGCAGTATTTT. Translated, it gives CASSLAGGAGGVTDTQYF.